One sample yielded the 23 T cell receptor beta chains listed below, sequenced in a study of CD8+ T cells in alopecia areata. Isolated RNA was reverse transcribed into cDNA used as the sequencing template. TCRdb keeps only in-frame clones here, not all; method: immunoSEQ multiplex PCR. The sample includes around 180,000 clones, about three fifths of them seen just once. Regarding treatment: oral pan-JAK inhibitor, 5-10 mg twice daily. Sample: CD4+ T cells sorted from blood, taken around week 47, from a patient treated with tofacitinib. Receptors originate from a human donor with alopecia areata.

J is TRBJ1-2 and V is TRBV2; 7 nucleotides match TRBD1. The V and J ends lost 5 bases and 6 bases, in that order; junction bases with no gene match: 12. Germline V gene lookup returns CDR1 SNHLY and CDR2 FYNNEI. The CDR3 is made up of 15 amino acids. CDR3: CASSNVRGTVDGYTF. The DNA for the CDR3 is TGTGCCAGCAGTAACGTGAGGGGGACAGTTGATGGCTACACCTTC.

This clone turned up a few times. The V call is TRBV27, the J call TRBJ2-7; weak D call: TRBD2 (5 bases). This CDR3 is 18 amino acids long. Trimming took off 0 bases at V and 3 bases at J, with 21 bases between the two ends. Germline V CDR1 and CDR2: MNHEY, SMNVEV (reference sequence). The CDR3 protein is CASSLSGVESIKVYEQYF. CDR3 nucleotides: TGTGCCAGCAGTTTATCGGGAGTAGAGAGTATAAAGGTCTACGAGCAGTACTTC.

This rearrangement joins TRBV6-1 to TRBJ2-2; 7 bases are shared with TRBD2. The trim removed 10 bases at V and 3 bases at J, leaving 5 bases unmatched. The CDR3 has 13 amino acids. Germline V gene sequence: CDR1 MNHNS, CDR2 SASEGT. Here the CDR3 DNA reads TGTGCCACTCGTCGGGGGGACACCGGGGAGCTGTTTTTT. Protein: CATRRGDTGELFF.

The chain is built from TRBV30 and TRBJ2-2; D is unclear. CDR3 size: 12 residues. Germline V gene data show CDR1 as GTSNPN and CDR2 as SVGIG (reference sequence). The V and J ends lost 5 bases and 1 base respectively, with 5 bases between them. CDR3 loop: CAWGRNTGELFF. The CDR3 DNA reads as TGTGCCTGGGGTAGGAACACCGGGGAGCTGTTTTTT.

Here the CDR3 reads CASSLEDRGGARNEQFF. CDR3 in DNA: TGTGCCAGCAGCTTAGAAGATCGCGGGGGGGCCAGGAATGAGCAGTTCTTC. The rearrangement uses TRBV7-9 and TRBJ2-1, with 9 bases aligning to TRBD2. Germline loops: CDR1 SEHNR, CDR2 FQNEAQ (reference sequence). Trimming removed 1 base from V and 7 bases from J; junction bases left unmatched: 11. The CDR3 extends over 17 amino acids.

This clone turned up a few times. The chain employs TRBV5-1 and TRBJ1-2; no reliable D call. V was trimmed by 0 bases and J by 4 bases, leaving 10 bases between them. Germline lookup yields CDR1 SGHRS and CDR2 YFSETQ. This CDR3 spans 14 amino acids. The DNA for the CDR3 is TGCGCCAGCAGCTTGGATTCCACTGGCTATGGCTACACCTTC. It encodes CASSLDSTGYGYTF.

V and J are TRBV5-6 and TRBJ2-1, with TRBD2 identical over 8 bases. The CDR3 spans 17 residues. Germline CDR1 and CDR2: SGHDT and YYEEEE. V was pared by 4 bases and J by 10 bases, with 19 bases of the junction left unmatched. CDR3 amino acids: CASSASRGGGFLKEQFF. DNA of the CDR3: TGTGCCAGCAGCGCCTCGCGGGGCGGGGGGTTCTTGAAGGAGCAGTTCTTC.

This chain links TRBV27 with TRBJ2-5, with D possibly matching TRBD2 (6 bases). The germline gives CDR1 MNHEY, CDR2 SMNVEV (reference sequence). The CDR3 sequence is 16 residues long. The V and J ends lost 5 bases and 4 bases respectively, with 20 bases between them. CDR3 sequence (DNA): TGTGCCAGCAGTCCCACCCCCGCGCACGGGGGAGAGACCCAGTACTTC. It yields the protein CASSPTPAHGGETQYF.

The CDR3 nucleotides are TGTGCCAGCAGTTTTAAGGAGAACACTGAAGCTTTCTTT. The encoded protein is CASSFKENTEAFF. This chain links TRBV6-4 with TRBJ1-1, with D hard to call. In germline, CDR1 is MRHNA, CDR2 SNTAGT. CDR3 length: 13 residues. V lost 5 bases to trimming and J lost 1 base, with 8 bases between them.

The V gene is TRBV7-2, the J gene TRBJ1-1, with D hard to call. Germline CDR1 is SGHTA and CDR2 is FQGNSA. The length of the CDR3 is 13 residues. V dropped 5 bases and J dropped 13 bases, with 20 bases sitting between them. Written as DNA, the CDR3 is TGTGCCAGCAGCCGCGAGATGGCCCTTGAGGGTTTCTTT. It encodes CASSREMALEGFF.

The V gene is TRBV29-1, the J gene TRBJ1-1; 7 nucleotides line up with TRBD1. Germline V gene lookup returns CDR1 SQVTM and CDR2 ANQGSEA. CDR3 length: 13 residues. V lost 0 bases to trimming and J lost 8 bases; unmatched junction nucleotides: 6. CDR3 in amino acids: CSVEDLRGREAFF. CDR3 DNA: TGCAGCGTTGAAGATCTAAGGGGGCGCGAAGCTTTCTTT.

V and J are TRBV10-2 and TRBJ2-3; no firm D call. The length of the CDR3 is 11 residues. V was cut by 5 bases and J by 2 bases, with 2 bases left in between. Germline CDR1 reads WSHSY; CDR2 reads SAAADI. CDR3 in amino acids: CASSNTDTQYF. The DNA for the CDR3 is TGCGCCAGCAGTAACACAGATACGCAGTATTTT.

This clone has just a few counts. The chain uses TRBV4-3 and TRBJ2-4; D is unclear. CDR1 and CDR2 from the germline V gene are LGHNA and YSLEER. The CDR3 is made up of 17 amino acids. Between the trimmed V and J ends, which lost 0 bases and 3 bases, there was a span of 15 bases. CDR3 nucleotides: TGCGCCAGCAGCCAAGATCGTAACCTTTTCGTCAAAAACATTCAGTACTTC. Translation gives CASSQDRNLFVKNIQYF.

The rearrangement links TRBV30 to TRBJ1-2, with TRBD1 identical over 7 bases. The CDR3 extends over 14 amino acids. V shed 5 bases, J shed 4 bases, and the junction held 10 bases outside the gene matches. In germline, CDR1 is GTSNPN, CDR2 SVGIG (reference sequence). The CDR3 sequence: CAWVARGRIYGYTF. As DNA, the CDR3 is TGTGCCTGGGTGGCCAGGGGGAGAATCTATGGCTACACCTTC.

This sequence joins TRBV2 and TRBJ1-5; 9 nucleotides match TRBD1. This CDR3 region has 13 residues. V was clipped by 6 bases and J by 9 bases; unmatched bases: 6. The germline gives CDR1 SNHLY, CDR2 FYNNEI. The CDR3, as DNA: TGTGCCAGCAGAGGACAGGGGATCTGGCCCCAGCATTTT. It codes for CASRGQGIWPQHF.

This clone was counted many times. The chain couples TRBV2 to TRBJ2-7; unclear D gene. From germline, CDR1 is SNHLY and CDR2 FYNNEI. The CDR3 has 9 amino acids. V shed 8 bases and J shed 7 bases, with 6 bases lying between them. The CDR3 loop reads CASGGEQYF. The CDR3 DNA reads TGTGCCAGCGGTGGGGAGCAGTACTTC.

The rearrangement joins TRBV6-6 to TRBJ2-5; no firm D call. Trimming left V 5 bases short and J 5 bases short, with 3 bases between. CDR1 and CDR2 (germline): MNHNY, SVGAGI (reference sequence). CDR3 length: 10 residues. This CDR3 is CASSGETQYF. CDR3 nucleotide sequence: TGTGCCAGCAGTGGGGAGACCCAGTACTTC.

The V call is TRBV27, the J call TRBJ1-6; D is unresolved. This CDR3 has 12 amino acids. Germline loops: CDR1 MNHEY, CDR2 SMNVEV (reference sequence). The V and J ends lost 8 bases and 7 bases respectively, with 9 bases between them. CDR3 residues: CASRPGNSPLHF. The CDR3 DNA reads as TGTGCCAGCCGACCGGGGAATTCACCCCTCCACTTT.

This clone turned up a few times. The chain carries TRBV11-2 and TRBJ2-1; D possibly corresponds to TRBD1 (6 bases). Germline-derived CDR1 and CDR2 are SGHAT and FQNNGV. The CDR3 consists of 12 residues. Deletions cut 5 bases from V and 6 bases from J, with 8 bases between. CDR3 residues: CASSVQGNEQFF. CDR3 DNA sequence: TGTGCCAGCAGCGTACAGGGCAATGAGCAGTTCTTC.

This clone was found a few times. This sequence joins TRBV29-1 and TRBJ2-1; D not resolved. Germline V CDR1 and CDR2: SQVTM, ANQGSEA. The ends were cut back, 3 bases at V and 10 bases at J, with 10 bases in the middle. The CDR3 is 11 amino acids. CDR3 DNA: TGCAGCGTTGAGGGTTTTTCGGAGCAGTTCTTC. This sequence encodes CSVEGFSEQFF.

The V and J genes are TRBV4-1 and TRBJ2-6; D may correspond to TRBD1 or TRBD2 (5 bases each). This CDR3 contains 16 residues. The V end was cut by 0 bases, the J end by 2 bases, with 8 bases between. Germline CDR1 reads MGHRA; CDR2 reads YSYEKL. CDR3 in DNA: TGCGCCAGCAGCCAAGATTTGGGGGCTGGGGCCAACGTCCTGACTTTC. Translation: CASSQDLGAGANVLTF.

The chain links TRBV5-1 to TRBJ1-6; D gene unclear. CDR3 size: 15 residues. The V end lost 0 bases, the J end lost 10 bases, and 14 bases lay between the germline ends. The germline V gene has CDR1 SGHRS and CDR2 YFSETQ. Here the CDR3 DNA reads TGCGCCAGCAGCTTGGACGGGCCGGATCGGTCACCCCTCCACTTT. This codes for CASSLDGPDRSPLHF.

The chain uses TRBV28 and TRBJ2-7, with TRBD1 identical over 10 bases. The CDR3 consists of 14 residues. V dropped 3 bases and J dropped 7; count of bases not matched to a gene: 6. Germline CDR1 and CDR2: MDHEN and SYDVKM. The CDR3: CASSLVGTGVEQYF. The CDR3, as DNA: TGTGCCAGCAGTTTGGTTGGGACAGGGGTGGAGCAGTACTTC.